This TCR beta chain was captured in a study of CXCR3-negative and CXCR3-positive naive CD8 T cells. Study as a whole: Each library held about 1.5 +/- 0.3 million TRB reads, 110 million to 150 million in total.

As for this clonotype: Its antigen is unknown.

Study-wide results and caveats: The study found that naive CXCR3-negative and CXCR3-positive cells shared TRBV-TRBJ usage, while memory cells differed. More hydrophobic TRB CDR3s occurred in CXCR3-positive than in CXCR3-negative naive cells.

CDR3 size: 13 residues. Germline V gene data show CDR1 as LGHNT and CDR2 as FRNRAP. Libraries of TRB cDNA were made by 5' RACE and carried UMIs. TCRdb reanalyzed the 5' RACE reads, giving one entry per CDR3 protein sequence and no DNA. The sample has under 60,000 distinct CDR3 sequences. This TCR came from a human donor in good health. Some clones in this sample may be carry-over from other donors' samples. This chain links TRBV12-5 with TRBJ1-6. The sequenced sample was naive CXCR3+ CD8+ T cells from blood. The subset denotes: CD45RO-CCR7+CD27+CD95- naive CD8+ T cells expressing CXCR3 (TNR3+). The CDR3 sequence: CASGLGTVQPLHF.